The text below deals with one TCR beta chain. Its antigen is as yet unknown. TCRdb ran MiXCR on the reads and lists one entry per CDR3 protein. The table has 200,000 to 250,000 distinct CDR3 sequences, 35% to 45% seen once. The data belong to a study of T cell repertoires in cytomegalovirus infection. CDR3 size: 15 residues. CDR1 is MNHEY and CDR2 is SMNVEV in the germline V gene (reference sequence). Trimming stripped 4 bases from V and 0 bases from J, with 10 bases between. The clonotype was recovered from a human donor in good health (CMV status not recorded). Some clones in this sample may be carry-over from other donors' samples. Sequenced here: CD8+ T cells from cultured PBMCs, sampled from culture after CMV antigen stimulation. The chain is built from TRBV27 and TRBJ1-5; TRBD1 is a possible D gene (5 bases). The CDR3 coding sequence is TGTGCCAGCAGTTCTCAGGGTTATAGCAATCAGCCCCAGCATTTT. Amino acids: CASSSQGYSNQPQHF.